This is a list of T cell receptor beta chains from one sample in a study of T cell repertoires in cytomegalovirus infection. TCRdb reprocessed the reads with MiXCR, giving one entry per CDR3 protein. Altogether roughly 230,000 distinct CDR3 sequences are present, more than 9% being singletons, with the ten largest covering 1.5% to 2%. The sequenced material came from PBMCs. The receptors were sampled from a human donor in good health (CMV status not recorded). Some clones in this sample may be carry-over from other donors' samples. CDR3s include the opening cysteine and the closing phenylalanine or tryptophan. Fields, in order: D gene, clone size, J gene, V gene, CDR3 protein, CDR3 DNA. A D gene is named only where the DNA matches it firmly. A row's size may be missing; if present it is once, few, many or a size class.

NA | many | TRBJ1-1 | TRBV7-2 | CASSRDTVNTEAFF | TGTGCCAGCAGCCGGGACACTGTGAACACTGAAGCTTTCTTT
TRBD2 | few | TRBJ2-5 | TRBV7-9 | CASSPLGGDKTQYF | TGTGCCAGCAGCCCGCTCGGGGGGGATAAAACCCAGTACTTC
NA | few | TRBJ1-4 | TRBV5-4 | CASSINTNEKLFF | TGTGCCAGCAGCATCAACACGAATGAAAAACTGTTTTTT
NA | few | TRBJ2-1 | TRBV14 | CASSLRTYNEQFF | TGTGCCAGCAGCCTTCGGACCTACAATGAGCAGTTCTTC
NA | few | TRBJ1-5 | TRBV7-9 | CASSLHNQPQHF | TGTGCCAGCAGCTTACACAATCAGCCCCAGCATTTT
NA | many | TRBJ2-7 | TRBV7-9 | CASSPALYEQYF | TGTGCCAGCAGCCCGGCCCTCTACGAGCAGTACTTC
NA | few | TRBJ2-4 | TRBV5-1 | CASSPGLTPKNIQYF | TGCGCCAGCAGCCCGGGATTGACCCCGAAAAACATTCAGTACTTC
NA | NA | TRBJ1-1 | TRBV12-3/TRBV12-4 | CASSFEQGLNTEAFF | TGTGCCAGCAGTTTCGAACAGGGCCTGAACACTGAAGCTTTCTTT
TRBD1 | NA | TRBJ1-2 | TRBV19 | CASSIRGQGGHYGYTF | TGTGCCAGTAGTATTAGAGGACAGGGGGGGCACTATGGCTACACCTTC
NA | NA | TRBJ1-4 | TRBV20-1 | CSAGRGATNEKLFF | TGCAGTGCGGGCCGAGGTGCAACTAATGAAAAACTGTTTTTT
NA | many | TRBJ1-5 | TRBV28 | CASRQNLNQPQHF | TGTGCCAGCAGACAGAATCTAAATCAGCCCCAGCATTTT
NA | few | TRBJ1-2 | TRBV13 | CASSLRDDGGYTF | TGTGCCAGCAGCTTAAGGGACGACGGGGGCTACACCTTC
NA | many | TRBJ1-1 | TRBV6-2/TRBV6-3 | CASSLMINTEAFF | TGTGCCAGCAGTTTGATGATAAACACTGAAGCTTTCTTT
NA | few | TRBJ2-5 | TRBV7-2 | CASAKGGRVETQYF | TGTGCCAGCGCCAAGGGGGGACGAGTAGAGACCCAGTACTTC
NA | few | TRBJ1-2 | TRBV28 | CASRYPGTAYGYTF | TGTGCCAGCAGATACCCCGGGACGGCATATGGCTACACCTTC
NA | many | TRBJ2-7 | TRBV2 | CASSEGTPGRQQYF | TGTGCCAGCAGTGAAGGGACCCCTGGACGGCAACAGTACTTC
TRBD1 | many | TRBJ2-2 | TRBV7-2 | CASRRERGRTGELFF | TGTGCCAGCAGGAGGGAGAGGGGGCGAACCGGGGAGCTGTTTTTT
NA | few | TRBJ1-2 | TRBV3-1 | CASSQAQNGYTF | TGTGCCAGCAGCCAGGCCCAGAATGGCTACACCTTC
NA | few | TRBJ1-2 | TRBV5-3 | CASSADTYGYTF | TGTGCCAGCAGCGCGGACACTTATGGCTACACCTTC
NA | many | TRBJ2-5 | TRBV7-2 | CASSSLGRGETQYF | TGTGCCAGCAGCTCTCTAGGGAGAGGGGAGACCCAGTACTTC
NA | many | TRBJ2-1 | TRBV19 | CASSTPSGGSYNEQFF | TGTGCCAGTAGTACCCCGAGCGGCGGCTCCTACAATGAGCAGTTCTTC
NA | many | TRBJ2-1 | TRBV19 | CASSFAARSYNEQFF | TGTGCCAGTAGTTTCGCGGCGCGCTCCTACAATGAGCAGTTCTTC
NA | few | TRBJ2-1 | TRBV24-1 | CATSGDTAYEQFF | TGTGCCACCAGTGGTGATACAGCTTATGAGCAGTTCTTC
NA | NA | TRBJ2-3 | TRBV14 | CASSHRRVPSTDTQYF | TGTGCCAGCAGTCACAGGAGAGTGCCTAGCACAGATACGCAGTATTTT
TRBD2 | many | TRBJ2-5 | TRBV19 | CASSGLAGDGETQYF | TGTGCCAGTAGTGGACTAGCGGGAGATGGAGAGACCCAGTACTTC
TRBD1 | NA | TRBJ1-4 | TRBV29-1 | CSVAGTDNEKLFF | TGCAGCGTTGCAGGGACAGATAATGAAAAACTGTTTTTT
TRBD1 | NA | TRBJ2-7 | TRBV11-2 | CASSFNRGSGEQYF | TGTGCCAGCAGCTTTAACAGGGGTTCTGGCGAGCAGTACTTC
NA | NA | TRBJ2-4 | TRBV20-1 | CSASGGGTKNIQYF | TGCAGTGCTAGCGGGGGCGGTACCAAAAACATTCAGTACTTC
NA | NA | TRBJ2-3 | TRBV7-6 | CASSLREDTQYF | TGTGCCAGCAGCTTAAGAGAAGATACGCAGTATTTT
NA | NA | TRBJ1-6 | TRBV6-2/TRBV6-3 | CASSYSFRDTSSYNSPLHF | TGTGCCAGCAGTTACTCCTTCCGGGACACGAGCTCCTATAATTCACCCCTCCACTTT
NA | few | TRBJ2-5 | TRBV7-2 | CAISFLWVEEETQYF | TGTGCCATCAGCTTTTTGTGGGTCGAGGAGGAGACCCAGTACTTC
NA | many | TRBJ2-3 | TRBV6-2/TRBV6-3 | CATRGGTDTQYF | TGTGCCACAAGAGGGGGTACAGATACGCAGTATTTT
TRBD2 | NA | TRBJ2-1 | TRBV18 | CASSPDSGRSDEQFF | TGTGCCAGCTCACCGGATAGCGGGAGGTCGGATGAGCAGTTCTTC
NA | NA | TRBJ1-5 | TRBV6-4 | CASSVDTGSPQHF | TGTGCCAGCAGTGTCGACACGGGATCGCCCCAGCATTTT
NA | NA | TRBJ2-7 | TRBV29-1 | CSVVAAGAVHEQYF | TGCAGCGTTGTGGCGGCAGGGGCAGTCCACGAGCAGTACTTC
TRBD2 | many | TRBJ2-5 | TRBV7-2 | CASSSGTSGGSVETQYF | TGTGCCAGCAGCTCCGGGACTAGCGGGGGATCGGTAGAGACCCAGTACTTC
NA | many | TRBJ1-5 | TRBV19 | CASSMGGVNQPQHF | TGTGCCAGTAGTATGGGAGGGGTCAATCAGCCCCAGCATTTT